The clone carrying this T cell receptor beta chain appeared a few times. No antigen is known for it. Assay used: immunoSEQ multiplex PCR; TCRdb lists only in-frame clones, some missing. The top ten hold roughly 2% of the sample, which has about 130,000 clones, about 90% seen once. This sample is drawn from a study of T cell responses to AZD1222 COVID-19 vaccine. For the study at large: Second doses that came at about 4 or about 12 weeks were put together.

Study results and limitations: When two AZD1222 doses had been given, Spike-specific TCR breadth and depth rose. Donors, mostly white British, included more females; clonal diversity was possibly underestimated.

The germline CDR1 and CDR2 sequences are ENHRY and SYGVKD. The V gene lost 6 bases and the J gene lost 1 base, with 18 bases spanning the gap. CDR3 length equals 16 residues. The sequenced sample was peripheral blood, obtained on day 0 of AZD1222 vaccination. The chain carries TRBV10-3 and TRBJ1-1; D is unclear. The sequence was collected from an adult in good health. CDR3 amino acids: CAISPGPLGRNTEAFF. The CDR3 DNA is TGTGCCATCAGCCCTGGACCCCTCGGGAGGAACACTGAAGCTTTCTTT.